This is a list of T cell receptor beta chains from one sample in a study of T-cell memory formation after mild COVID-19. TCRdb processed the 5' RACE reads anew with MiXCR; each CDR3 protein has one entry. The table shows around 510,000 distinct CDR3 sequences, with 20% to 25% occurring only once. Sequencing was done on a sample of PBMCs or a T cell subset sorted from them (not recorded which). These receptors all stem from an adult woman who had mild COVID-19 (a few samples of this study predate the infection). Cell type and time point are not known. Each CDR3 is given with its conserved first and last residue. The D gene is left open where the match is weak. Not all rows give a size; the values are once, few, many and, for expanded clones, a class.

CDR3 length	D gene	V gene	J gene	clone size	CDR3 DNA	CDR3 protein
18	NA	TRBV19	TRBJ2-1	few	TGTGCCAGTAGTCTTCCGCCCCCACGGGGCCCTTCCTACAATGAGCAGTTCTTC	CASSLPPPRGPSYNEQFF
14	NA	TRBV12-3/TRBV12-4	TRBJ2-3	NA	TGTGCCAGCAGTTTAGTACTGGAGGAAGATACGCAGTATTTT	CASSLVLEEDTQYF
15	TRBD1	TRBV7-9	TRBJ1-1	NA	TGTGCCAGCAGCTTAGGGACAGGGACAAACACTGAAGCTTTCTTT	CASSLGTGTNTEAFF
14	NA	TRBV4-1	TRBJ2-1	few	TGCGCCAGCAGCCTCCCGGGGCCGTTGAATGAGCAGTTCTTC	CASSLPGPLNEQFF
15	NA	TRBV12-3/TRBV12-4	TRBJ1-2	NA	TGTGCCAGCAGTAACTACGGCCAGGAAAAATTAGGCTACACCTTC	CASSNYGQEKLGYTF
15	TRBD1	TRBV7-9	TRBJ1-5	NA	TGTGCCAGCAGATCGGACAGGGTGGGCAATCAGCCCCAGCATTTT	CASRSDRVGNQPQHF
12	TRBD1	TRBV12-3/TRBV12-4	TRBJ1-2	few	TGTGCCAGCACCGACAGGGCAAGCGGCTACACCTTC	CASTDRASGYTF
12	TRBD2	TRBV12-3/TRBV12-4	TRBJ2-7	NA	TGTGCCAGCAGTTTGGGAGGGACGCTGCAGTACTTC	CASSLGGTLQYF
16	NA	TRBV4-1	TRBJ2-2	NA	TGCGCCAGCAGCCTCGGACTGACTACTACCGTCGGGGAGCTGTTTTTT	CASSLGLTTTVGELFF
14	NA	TRBV5-6	TRBJ1-5	few	TGTGCCAGCAGCCCAAACACAGGCAATCAGCCCCAGCATTTT	CASSPNTGNQPQHF
15	TRBD1	TRBV9	TRBJ2-2	NA	TGTGCCAGCACCCCCAGGGACAGGGTGTCGGGGGAGCTGTTTTTT	CASTPRDRVSGELFF
15	TRBD2	TRBV5-1	TRBJ2-5	NA	TGCGCCAGCAGCTCCTCCGGGCTCGGGGGGGAGACCCAGTACTTC	CASSSSGLGGETQYF
14	TRBD1	TRBV3-1	TRBJ1-2	NA	TGTGCCAGCAGCCCCGGACAGGGCCGCTATGGCTACACCTTC	CASSPGQGRYGYTF
15	NA	TRBV6-2/TRBV6-3	TRBJ2-7	NA	TGTGCCAGCAGTTCCGCGGCAGGGGAATCCTACGAGCAGTACTTC	CASSSAAGESYEQYF
14	TRBD2	TRBV5-1	TRBJ2-5	many	TGCGCCAGCAGCTTTAGCGGGGGGGCTGAGACCCAGTACTTC	CASSFSGGAETQYF
12	NA	TRBV12-3/TRBV12-4	TRBJ2-3	few	TGTGCCAGCAGTCTGGGACTGGGGGCGCAGTATTTT	CASSLGLGAQYF
15	TRBD2	TRBV24-1	TRBJ2-5	few	TGTGCCACCAGTGCCCTCGGGGGGTTCCAAGAGACCCAGTACTTC	CATSALGGFQETQYF
14	TRBD1	TRBV5-1	TRBJ1-1	NA	TGCGCCAGCAGCGGCGGACAGGGGCTCACTGAAGCTTTCTTT	CASSGGQGLTEAFF
14	NA	TRBV5-1	TRBJ2-2	NA	TGCGCCAGCAGCGCCTACCAAGGCACCGGGGAGCTGTTTTTT	CASSAYQGTGELFF
14	NA	TRBV3-1	TRBJ2-4	NA	TGTGCCAGCAGCCAAGCCCAACAGAGGTACATTCAGTACTTC	CASSQAQQRYIQYF
15	NA	TRBV12-3/TRBV12-4	TRBJ2-2	NA	TGTGCCAGCAGTTTATTAGGGCCTAACACCGGGGAGCTGTTTTTT	CASSLLGPNTGELFF
14	NA	TRBV3-2	TRBJ2-5	few	TGTGCCAGCAGCCGGACTCAGGGTTCCGAGACCCAGTACTTC	CASSRTQGSETQYF
15	TRBD2	TRBV5-6	TRBJ2-1	NA	TGTGCCAGCAGCTTAATACTAGCGGGAGTAAATGAGCAGTTCTTC	CASSLILAGVNEQFF
17	NA	TRBV4-1	TRBJ2-5	NA	TGCGCCAGCAGCCAAGGGCGGAGGGATCGGGGCCAAGAGACCCAGTACTTC	CASSQGRRDRGQETQYF
14	TRBD1	TRBV29-1	TRBJ1-1	NA	TGCAGCGTTGAAGAGGACAGGAGAACATTTGAAGCTTTCTTT	CSVEEDRRTFEAFF
14	TRBD1	TRBV24-1	TRBJ2-7	few	TGTGCCACCAGGTTGGGGACAGAGACCTACGAGCAGTACTTC	CATRLGTETYEQYF
14	NA	TRBV11-2	TRBJ2-1	NA	TGTGCCAGCAGCTACCCCGCAGAAGACAATGAGCAGTTCTTC	CASSYPAEDNEQFF
15	NA	TRBV7-6	TRBJ2-7	NA	TGTGCCAGCAGCTTAGATGGACAGCCGACGACAGAGCAGTACTTC	CASSLDGQPTTEQYF
13	NA	TRBV19	TRBJ2-1	few	TGTGCCAGTAGTATAGATCGGGGGAGTGAGCAGTTCTTC	CASSIDRGSEQFF
13	NA	TRBV7-2	TRBJ2-5	few	TGTGCCAGCAGCTATCGACCCGGAGAGACCCAGTACTTC	CASSYRPGETQYF
14	NA	TRBV24-1	TRBJ2-2	once	TGTGCCACCAGTGATTGGCAAAACACCGGGGAGCTGTTTTTT	CATSDWQNTGELFF
13	TRBD1	TRBV7-2	TRBJ1-2	NA	TGTGCCAGTAGACAGGGGGCTAACTATGGCTACACCTTC	CASRQGANYGYTF
15	NA	TRBV20-1	TRBJ2-3	few	TGCAGTGCTAGCACCGGGAAATGGAAGTCAGATACGCAGTATTTT	CSASTGKWKSDTQYF
14	NA	TRBV4-3	TRBJ2-3	many	TGCGCCAGCAGCCCATACCGGGGAACAGATACGCAGTATTTT	CASSPYRGTDTQYF
13	NA	TRBV19	TRBJ2-5	NA	TGTGCCAGTAGCTCTGGACCCACGGGGACCCAGTACTTC	CASSSGPTGTQYF
14	NA	TRBV6-2/TRBV6-3	TRBJ1-5	few	TGTGCCAGCAGTTTCTCATCGAGCAATCAGCCCCAGCATTTT	CASSFSSSNQPQHF
15	NA	TRBV4-3	TRBJ1-6	NA	TGCGCCAGCAGCCAAGAGGCAGGGAACAATTCACCCCTCCACTTT	CASSQEAGNNSPLHF
18	TRBD1	TRBV7-8	TRBJ1-1	NA	TGTGCCAGCAGTTTCGCGACACGGACAGGTCCGTCGTACTCTGAAGCTTTCTTT	CASSFATRTGPSYSEAFF